The 12 T cell receptor beta chains below were found in one sample sequenced in a study of cytomegalovirus exposure and HLA in healthy donors. The PCR employed 60 Vbeta primers together with 13 Jbeta primers. Assay: immunoSEQ multiplex PCR; the TCRdb copy retains only in-frame clones and omits some. The sample has more than 65,000 clones; 60% to 75% are singletons. The sample consisted of PBMCs. These receptor sequences come from a woman in her fifties or sixties in good health and CMV-seropositive.

The J gene is TRBJ2-7, the V gene TRBV2, with a weak D call TRBD1 (5 bases). V lost 6 bases and J lost 2, with 8 bases in between. The CDR3 length is 12 residues. Per the germline V gene, CDR1 is SNHLY and CDR2 is FYNNEI. The CDR3 protein is CASRPTAYEQYF. CDR3 in DNA: TGTGCCAGCAGGCCGACAGCCTACGAGCAGTACTTC.

The chain combines TRBV5-6 with TRBJ2-4; TRBD1 might be the D (5 bases). With 6 bases removed from V and 0 bases from J, the gap between germline ends came to 16 bases. The CDR3 is made up of 16 amino acids. Germline-derived CDR1 and CDR2 are SGHDT and YYEEEE. CDR3 sequence (DNA): TGTGCCAGCACCCTGTGGGGCCCCAAAGCCAAAAACATTCAGTACTTC. This encodes CASTLWGPKAKNIQYF.

CDR3 sequence: CASSQERDRYNEQFF. The CDR3 DNA reads as TGCGCCAGCAGCCAAGAAAGGGACAGATACAATGAGCAGTTCTTC. The chain recombines TRBV4-1 with TRBJ2-1; the match to TRBD1 covers 7 bases. This CDR3 has 15 residues. V was clipped by 0 bases and J by 4 bases; unmatched bases: 3. Germline V gene sequence: CDR1 MGHRA, CDR2 YSYEKL.

The rearrangement uses TRBV18 and TRBJ1-3; possibly TRBD1 for D (6 bases). The CDR3 has 14 amino acids. Trimming took off 4 bases at V and 6 bases at J, with 13 bases between the two ends. Germline-derived CDR1 and CDR2 are KGHSH and LQKENI. The CDR3 loop reads CASSQGVGANTIYF. For the CDR3, the DNA is TGTGCCAGCTCACAGGGGGTTGGTGCAAACACCATATATTTT.

This chain links TRBV9 with TRBJ1-3; no firm D call. The CDR3 runs to 17 residues. With 4 bases removed from V and 0 bases from J, the gap between germline ends came to 17 bases. CDR1 and CDR2 from the germline V gene are SGDLS and YYNGEE. The CDR3 DNA sequence: TGTGCCAGCAGCTCCCTGTCGAGGGTTTCCTCTGGAAACACCATATATTTT. Translation gives CASSSLSRVSSGNTIYF.

This clone was observed a few times. This chain connects TRBV30 to TRBJ2-5, with D hard to call. The CDR3 runs to 14 residues. CDR1 and CDR2 (germline): GTSNPN, SVGIG (reference sequence). V was pared by 8 bases and J by 2 bases, with 18 bases between. Written as DNA, the CDR3 is TGTGCCCAGACGGAAAAGCGCCGGCAAGAGACCCAGTACTTC. Residues: CAQTEKRRQETQYF.

This clone showed up just a few times. V is TRBV29-1 and J is TRBJ2-6; D ambiguous. Germline values: CDR1 SQVTM, CDR2 ANQGSEA. V lost 6 bases and J lost 2, with 11 bases in between. The CDR3 has 14 amino acids. CDR3 amino acids: CSVATEAGANVLTF. The CDR3 DNA reads TGCAGCGTCGCTACTGAGGCTGGGGCCAACGTCCTGACTTTC.

V usage is TRBV5-1 and J usage is TRBJ2-1; 7 bases align to TRBD2. Germline lookup yields CDR1 SGHRS and CDR2 YFSETQ. The CDR3 length is 11 residues. The V and J ends lost 6 bases and 10 bases, in that order; junction bases with no gene match: 4. DNA for the CDR3: TGCGCCAGCAACTTAGCGGGCGAGCAGTTCTTC. It is translated as CASNLAGEQFF.

The DNA of the CDR3 is TGTGCCAGCAGCTTATATACGGGGGGGCTGGGAGAGACCCAGTACTTC. It codes for CASSLYTGGLGETQYF. V and J are TRBV7-6 and TRBJ2-5; TRBD2 matches at 8 bases. Unmatched junction bases numbered 9, after V lost 2 bases and J lost 4 bases. Germline V gene lookup returns CDR1 SGHVS and CDR2 FNYEAQ. CDR3 length equals 16 residues.

CDR3 coding DNA: TGTGCCAGCAGTTCAGGTCTCGAGAACACTGAAGCTTTCTTT. Translated, it gives CASSSGLENTEAFF. The genes are TRBV7-6 and TRBJ1-1, with unresolved D. Trimming took 6 bases from V and 1 from J, leaving 12 bases between them. This CDR3 has 14 amino acids. Per the germline V gene, CDR1 is SGHVS and CDR2 is FNYEAQ.

The chain combines TRBV2 with TRBJ1-1, with TRBD1 as a possible D gene (6 bases). Germline V gives CDR1 SNHLY, CDR2 FYNNEI. V was clipped by 6 bases and J by 0 bases, with 8 bases between them. This CDR3 is built from 13 residues. For the CDR3, the DNA is TGTGCCAGCAGACAGGGATTGAACACTGAAGCTTTCTTT. Its protein product is CASRQGLNTEAFF.

The rearrangement links TRBV7-8 to TRBJ2-3; 9 bases line up with TRBD2. Germline assignment: CDR1 SGHVS and CDR2 FQNEAQ. CDR3 length: 15 residues. The J segment lost 4 bases and the V segment lost 3 bases, leaving 5 bases of the junction unmatched. CDR3 sequence reads: CASSFSSGDADTQYF. The CDR3 region has the DNA TGTGCCAGCAGCTTCTCTAGCGGGGACGCAGATACGCAGTATTTT.